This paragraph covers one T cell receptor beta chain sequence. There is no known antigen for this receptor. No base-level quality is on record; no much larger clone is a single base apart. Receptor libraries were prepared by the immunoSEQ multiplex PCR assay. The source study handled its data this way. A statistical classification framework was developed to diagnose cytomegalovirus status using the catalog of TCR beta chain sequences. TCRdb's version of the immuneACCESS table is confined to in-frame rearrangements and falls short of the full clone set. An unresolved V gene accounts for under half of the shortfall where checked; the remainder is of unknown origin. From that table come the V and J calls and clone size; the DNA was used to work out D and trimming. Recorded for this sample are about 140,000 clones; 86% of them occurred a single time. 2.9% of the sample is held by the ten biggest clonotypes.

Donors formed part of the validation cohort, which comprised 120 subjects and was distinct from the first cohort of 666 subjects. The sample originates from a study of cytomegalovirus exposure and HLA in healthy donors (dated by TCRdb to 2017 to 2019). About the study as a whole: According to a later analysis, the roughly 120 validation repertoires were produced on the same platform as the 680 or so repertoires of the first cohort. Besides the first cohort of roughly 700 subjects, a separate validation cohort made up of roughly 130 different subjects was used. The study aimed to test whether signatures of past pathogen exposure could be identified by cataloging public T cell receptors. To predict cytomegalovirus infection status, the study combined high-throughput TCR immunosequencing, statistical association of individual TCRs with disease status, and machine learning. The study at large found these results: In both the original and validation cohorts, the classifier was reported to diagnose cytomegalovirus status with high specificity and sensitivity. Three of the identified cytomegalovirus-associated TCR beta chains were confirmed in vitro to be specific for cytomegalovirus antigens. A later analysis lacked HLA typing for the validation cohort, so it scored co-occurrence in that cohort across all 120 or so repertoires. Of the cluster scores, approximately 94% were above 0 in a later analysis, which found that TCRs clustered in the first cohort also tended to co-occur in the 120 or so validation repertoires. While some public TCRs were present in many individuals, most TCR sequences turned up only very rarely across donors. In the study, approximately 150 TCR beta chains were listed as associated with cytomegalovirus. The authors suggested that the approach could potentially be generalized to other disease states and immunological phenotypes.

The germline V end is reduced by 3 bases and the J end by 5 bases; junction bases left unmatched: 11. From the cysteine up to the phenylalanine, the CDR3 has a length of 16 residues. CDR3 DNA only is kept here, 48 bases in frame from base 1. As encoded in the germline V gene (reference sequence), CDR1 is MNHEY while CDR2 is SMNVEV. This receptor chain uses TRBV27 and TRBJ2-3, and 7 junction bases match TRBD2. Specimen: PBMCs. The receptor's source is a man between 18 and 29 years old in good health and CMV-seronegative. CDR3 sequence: CASSFHAGVVGDTQYF. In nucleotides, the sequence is TGTGCCAGCAGTTTCCATGCGGGAGTAGTGGGAGATACGCAGTATTTT.